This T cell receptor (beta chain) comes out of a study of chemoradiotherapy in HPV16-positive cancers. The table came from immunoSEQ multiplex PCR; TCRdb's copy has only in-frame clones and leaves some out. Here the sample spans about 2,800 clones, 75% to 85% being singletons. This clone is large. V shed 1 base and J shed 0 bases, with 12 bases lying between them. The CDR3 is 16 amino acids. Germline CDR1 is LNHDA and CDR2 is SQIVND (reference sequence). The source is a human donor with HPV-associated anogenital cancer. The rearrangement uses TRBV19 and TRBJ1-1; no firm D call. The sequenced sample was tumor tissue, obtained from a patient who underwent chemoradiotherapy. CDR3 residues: CASSIGLAVVNTEAFF. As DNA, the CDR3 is TGTGCCAGTAGTATAGGTTTGGCAGTGGTGAACACTGAAGCTTTCTTT.